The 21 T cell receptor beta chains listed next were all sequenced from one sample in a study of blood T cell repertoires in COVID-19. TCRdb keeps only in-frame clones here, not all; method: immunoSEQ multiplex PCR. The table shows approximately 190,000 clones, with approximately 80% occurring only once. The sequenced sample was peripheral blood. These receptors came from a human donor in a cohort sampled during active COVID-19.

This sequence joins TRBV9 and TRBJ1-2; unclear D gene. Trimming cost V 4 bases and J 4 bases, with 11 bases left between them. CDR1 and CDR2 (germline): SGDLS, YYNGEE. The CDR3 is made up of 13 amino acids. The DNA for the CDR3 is TGTGCCAGCAGCCCTTCGAGGTTCTATGGCTACACCTTC. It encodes CASSPSRFYGYTF.

CDR3 sequence: CATSRERGYYEQYF. The CDR3 DNA reads TGTGCCACCAGCAGAGAGCGCGGCTACTACGAGCAGTACTTC. This chain uses TRBV15 with TRBJ2-7; D is unclear. This CDR3 is 14 amino acids long. CDR1 is LNHNV and CDR2 is YYDKDF in the germline V gene (reference sequence). Trimming shortened V by 0 bases and J by 3 bases, and 9 bases separated the two germline ends.

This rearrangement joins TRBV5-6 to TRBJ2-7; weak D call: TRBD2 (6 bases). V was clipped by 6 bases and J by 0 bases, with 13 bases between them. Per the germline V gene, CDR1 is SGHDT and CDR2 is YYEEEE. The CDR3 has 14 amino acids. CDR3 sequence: CASTRTMSSYEQYF. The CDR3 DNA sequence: TGTGCCAGCACAAGGACTATGAGCTCCTACGAGCAGTACTTC. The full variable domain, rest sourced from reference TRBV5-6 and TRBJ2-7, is DAGVTQSPTHLIKTRGQQVTLRCSPKSGHDTVSWYQQALGQGPQFIFQYYEEEERQRGNFPDRFSGHQFPNYSSELNVNALLLGDSALYLCASTRTMSSYEQYFGPGTRLTVT.

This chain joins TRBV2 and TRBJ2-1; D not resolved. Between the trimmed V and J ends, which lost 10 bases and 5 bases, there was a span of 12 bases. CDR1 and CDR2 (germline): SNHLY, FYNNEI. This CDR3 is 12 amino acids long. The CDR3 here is CAKGAPDNEQFF. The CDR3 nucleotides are TGTGCCAAAGGAGCTCCGGACAATGAGCAGTTCTTC.

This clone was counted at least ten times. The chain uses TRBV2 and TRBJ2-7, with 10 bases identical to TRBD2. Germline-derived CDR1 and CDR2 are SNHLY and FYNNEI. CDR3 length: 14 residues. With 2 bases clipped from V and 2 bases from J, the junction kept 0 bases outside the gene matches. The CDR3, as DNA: TGTGCCAGCAGTGAAACTAGCGGGACCTACGAGCAGTACTTC. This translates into CASSETSGTYEQYF. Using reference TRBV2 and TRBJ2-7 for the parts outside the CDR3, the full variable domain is EPEVTQTPSHQVTQMGQEVILRCVPISNHLYFYWYRQILGQKVEFLVSFYNNEISEKSEIFDDQFSVERPDGSNFTLKIRSTKLEDSAMYFCASSETSGTYEQYFGPGTRLTVT.

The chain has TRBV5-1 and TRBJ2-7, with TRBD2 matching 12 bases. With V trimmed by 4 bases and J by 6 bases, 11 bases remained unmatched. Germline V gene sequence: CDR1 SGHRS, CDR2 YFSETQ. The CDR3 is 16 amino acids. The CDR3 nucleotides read TGCGCCAGCAGCGTTTATACTAGCGGGGGGCTTCGCGAGCAGTACTTC. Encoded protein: CASSVYTSGGLREQYF.

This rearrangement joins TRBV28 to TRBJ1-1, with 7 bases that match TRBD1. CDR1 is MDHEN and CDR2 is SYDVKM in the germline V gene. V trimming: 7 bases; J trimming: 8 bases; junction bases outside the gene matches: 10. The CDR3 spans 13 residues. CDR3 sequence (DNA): TGTGCCAGCATGGAGGGGGCGAATATAGAAGCTTTCTTT. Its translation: CASMEGANIEAFF.

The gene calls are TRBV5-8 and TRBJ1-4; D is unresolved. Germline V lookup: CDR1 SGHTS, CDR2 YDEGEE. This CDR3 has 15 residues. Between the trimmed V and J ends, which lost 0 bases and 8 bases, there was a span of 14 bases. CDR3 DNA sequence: TGTGCCAGCAGCTTGGGCGGGGTCGTAGGGGAAAAACTGTTTTTT. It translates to CASSLGGVVGEKLFF.

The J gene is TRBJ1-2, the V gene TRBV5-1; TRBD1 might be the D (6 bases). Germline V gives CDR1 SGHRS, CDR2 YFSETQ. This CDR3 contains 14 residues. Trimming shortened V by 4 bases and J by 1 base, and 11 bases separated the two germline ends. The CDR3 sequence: CASSLDSRNYGYTF. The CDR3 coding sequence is TGCGCCAGCAGCCTGGACAGTCGTAACTATGGCTACACCTTC. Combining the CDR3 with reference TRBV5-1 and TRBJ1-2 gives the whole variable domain KAGVTQTPRYLIKTRGQQVTLSCSPISGHRSVSWYQQTPGQGLQFLFEYFSETQRNKGNFPGRFSGRQFSNSRSEMNVSTLELGDSALYLCASSLDSRNYGYTFGSGTRLTVV.

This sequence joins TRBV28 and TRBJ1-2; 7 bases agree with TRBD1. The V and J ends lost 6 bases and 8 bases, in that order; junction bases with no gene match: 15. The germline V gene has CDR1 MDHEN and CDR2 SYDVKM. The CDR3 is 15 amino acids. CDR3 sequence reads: CASSPTLTGVRGYTF. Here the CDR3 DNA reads TGTGCCAGCAGCCCAACCCTAACAGGGGTTAGAGGCTACACCTTC.

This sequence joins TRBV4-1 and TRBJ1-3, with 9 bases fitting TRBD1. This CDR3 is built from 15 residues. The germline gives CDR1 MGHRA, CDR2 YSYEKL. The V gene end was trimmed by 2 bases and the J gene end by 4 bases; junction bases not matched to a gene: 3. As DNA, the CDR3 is TGCGCCAGCAGCCAAAGACAGGGGGAAGGAAACACCATATATTTT. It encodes CASSQRQGEGNTIYF.

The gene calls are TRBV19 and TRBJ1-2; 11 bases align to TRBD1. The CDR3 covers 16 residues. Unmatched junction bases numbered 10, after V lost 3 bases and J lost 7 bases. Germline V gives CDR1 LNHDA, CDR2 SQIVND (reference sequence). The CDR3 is CASSIPGTGGSGGYTF. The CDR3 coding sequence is TGTGCCAGTAGTATCCCCGGGACAGGGGGATCGGGTGGCTACACCTTC.

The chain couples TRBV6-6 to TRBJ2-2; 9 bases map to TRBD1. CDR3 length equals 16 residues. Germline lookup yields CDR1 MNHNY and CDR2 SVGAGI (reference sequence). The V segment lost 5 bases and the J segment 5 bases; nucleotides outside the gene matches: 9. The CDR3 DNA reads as TGTGCCAGCAGTCGGGACAGGGTGTCGGGGACCGGGGAGCTGTTTTTT. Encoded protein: CASSRDRVSGTGELFF.

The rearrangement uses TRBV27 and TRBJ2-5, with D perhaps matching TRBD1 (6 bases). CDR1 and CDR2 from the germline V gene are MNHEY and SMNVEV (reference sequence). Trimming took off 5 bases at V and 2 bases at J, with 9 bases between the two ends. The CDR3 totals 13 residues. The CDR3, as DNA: TGTGCCAGCAGTCTACAGGGACAAGAGACCCAGTACTTC. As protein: CASSLQGQETQYF.

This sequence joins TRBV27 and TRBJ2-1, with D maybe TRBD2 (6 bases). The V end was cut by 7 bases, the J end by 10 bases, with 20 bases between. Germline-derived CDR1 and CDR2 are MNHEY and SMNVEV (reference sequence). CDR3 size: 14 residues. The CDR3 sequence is CASMVGGALEEQFF. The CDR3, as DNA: TGTGCCAGCATGGTCGGGGGAGCTTTGGAGGAGCAGTTCTTC.

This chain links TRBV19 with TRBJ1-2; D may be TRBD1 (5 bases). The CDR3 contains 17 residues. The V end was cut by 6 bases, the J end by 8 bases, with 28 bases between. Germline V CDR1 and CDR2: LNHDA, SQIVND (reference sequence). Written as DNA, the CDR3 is TGTGCCAGTAGGGGCCTAGAGGACACCCGGAGGGCTTGGGGCTACACCTTC. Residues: CASRGLEDTRRAWGYTF. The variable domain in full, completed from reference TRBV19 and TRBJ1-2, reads DGGITQSPKYLFRKEGQNVTLSCEQNLNHDAMYWYRQDPGQGLRLIYYSQIVNDFQKGDIAEGYSVSREKKESFPLTVTSAQKNPTAFYLCASRGLEDTRRAWGYTFGSGTRLTVV.

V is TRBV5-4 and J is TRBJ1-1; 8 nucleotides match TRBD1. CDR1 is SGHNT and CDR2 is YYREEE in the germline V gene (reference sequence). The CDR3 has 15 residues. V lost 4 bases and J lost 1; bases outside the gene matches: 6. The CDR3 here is CASSRGQGGNTEAFF. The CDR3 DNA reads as TGTGCCAGCAGCCGCGGACAGGGAGGGAACACTGAAGCTTTCTTT. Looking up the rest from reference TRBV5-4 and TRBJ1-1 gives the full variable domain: ETGVTQSPTHLIKTRGQQVTLRCSSQSGHNTVSWYQQALGQGPQFIFQYYREEENGRGNFPPRFSGLQFPNYSSELNVNALELDDSALYLCASSRGQGGNTEAFFGQGTRLTVV.

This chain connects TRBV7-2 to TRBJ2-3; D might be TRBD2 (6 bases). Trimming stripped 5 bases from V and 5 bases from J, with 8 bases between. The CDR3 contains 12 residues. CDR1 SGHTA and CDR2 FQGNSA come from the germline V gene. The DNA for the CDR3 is TGTGCCAGCAGCCGACTAGAAGATACGCAGTATTTT. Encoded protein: CASSRLEDTQYF.

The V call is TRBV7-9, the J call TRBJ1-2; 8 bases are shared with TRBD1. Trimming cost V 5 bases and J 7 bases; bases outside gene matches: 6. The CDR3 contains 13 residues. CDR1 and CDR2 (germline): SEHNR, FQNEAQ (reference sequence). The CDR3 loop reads CASSPRQGSGYTF. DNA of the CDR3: TGTGCCAGCAGCCCACGACAGGGGTCTGGCTACACCTTC.

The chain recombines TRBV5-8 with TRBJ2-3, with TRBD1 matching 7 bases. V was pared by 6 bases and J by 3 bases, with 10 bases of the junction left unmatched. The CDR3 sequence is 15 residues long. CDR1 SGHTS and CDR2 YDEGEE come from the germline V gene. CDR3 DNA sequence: TGTGCCAGCACCCGACAAGGCAGGGGGACAGATACGCAGTATTTT. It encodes CASTRQGRGTDTQYF. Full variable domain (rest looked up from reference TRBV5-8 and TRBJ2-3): EAGVTQSPTHLIKTRGQQATLRCSPISGHTSVYWYQQALGLGLQFLLWYDEGEERNRGNFPPRFSGRQFPNYSSELNVNALELEDSALYLCASTRQGRGTDTQYFGPGTRLTVL.

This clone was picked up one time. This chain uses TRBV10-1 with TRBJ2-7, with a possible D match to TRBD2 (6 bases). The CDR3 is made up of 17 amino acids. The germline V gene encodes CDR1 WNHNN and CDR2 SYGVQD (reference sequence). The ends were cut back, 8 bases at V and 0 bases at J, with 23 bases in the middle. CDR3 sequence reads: CASDWSETEGLSYEQYF. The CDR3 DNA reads TGCGCCAGCGATTGGTCTGAGACGGAGGGACTCTCCTACGAGCAGTACTTC.